These 2 T cell receptor beta chains share one sample of origin, sequenced in a study of blood T cell repertoires in COVID-19. Clones were read by immunoSEQ multiplex PCR, and TCRdb kept only the in-frame ones, dropping some. Found here are over 110,000 clones, around 80% of them singletons; the top ten hold around 13%. Sequencing used peripheral blood. Source of these receptors: a man older than 75 with acute or convalescent COVID-19.

V gene TRBV28 combines with J gene TRBJ2-7, with TRBD2 identical over 12 bases. The germline CDR1 and CDR2 sequences are MDHEN and SYDVKM. This CDR3 is built from 15 residues. V was clipped by 1 base and J by 7 bases; unmatched bases: 5. CDR3 region: CASSLFTLAGGEQYF. The DNA of the CDR3 is TGTGCCAGCAGTTTATTTACACTAGCGGGGGGTGAGCAGTACTTC.

V is TRBV28 and J is TRBJ2-5; TRBD1 is a possible D gene (5 bases). The CDR3 covers 13 residues. CDR1 is MDHEN and CDR2 is SYDVKM in the germline V gene. V lost 6 bases and J 9 bases, leaving 17 bases between the germline ends. The chain's CDR3 is CASSLRDSRAQYF. CDR3 nucleotides: TGTGCCAGCAGCCTCCGAGACAGCAGGGCCCAGTACTTC. The full variable domain, in which reference TRBV28 and TRBJ2-5 provide the parts outside the CDR3, is DVKVTQSSRYLVKRTGEKVFLECVQDMDHENMFWYRQDPGLGLRLIYFSYDVKMKEKGDIPEGYSVSREKKERFSLILESASTNQTSMYLCASSLRDSRAQYFGPGTRLLVL.